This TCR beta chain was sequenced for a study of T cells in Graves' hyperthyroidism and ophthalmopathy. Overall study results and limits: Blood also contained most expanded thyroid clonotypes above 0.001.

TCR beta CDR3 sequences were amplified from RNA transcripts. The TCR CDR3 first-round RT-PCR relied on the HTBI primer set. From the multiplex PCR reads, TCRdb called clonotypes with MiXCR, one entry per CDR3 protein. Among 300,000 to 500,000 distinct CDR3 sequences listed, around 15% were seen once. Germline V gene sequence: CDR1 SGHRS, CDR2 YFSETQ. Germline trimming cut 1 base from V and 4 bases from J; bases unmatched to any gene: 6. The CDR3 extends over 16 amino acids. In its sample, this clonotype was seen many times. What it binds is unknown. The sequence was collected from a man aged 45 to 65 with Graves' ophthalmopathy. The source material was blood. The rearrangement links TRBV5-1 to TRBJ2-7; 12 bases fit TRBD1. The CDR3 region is CASSLYPGQGAYEQYF. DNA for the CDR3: TGCGCCAGCAGCTTGTACCCGGGACAGGGGGCTTACGAGCAGTACTTC.